What follows is one T cell receptor beta chain and its context. Its antigen is unidentified. The sample is drawn from a study of a mutant IDH1 vaccine in newly diagnosed glioma. The ends lost 4 bases at V and 8 bases at J; junction bases unmatched: 12. CDR3 length: 15 amino acids. Germline CDR1 is SGHNT and CDR2 is YYREEE (reference sequence). The data were produced by immunoSEQ multiplex PCR, yet TCRdb's version contains in-frame clones alone and is incomplete. Among roughly 60,000 clones listed, 65% to 75% were seen once. The time point: week 35, safety follow-up. In the vaccine, a single dose held 300 ug of the mutant IDH1 20-mer peptide, along with topical imiquimod. Patients had eight vaccinations, in weeks 1, 3, 5, 7, 11, 15, 19 and 23.

The receptor's source is a man between 45 and 60 years old with glioma. The chain uses TRBV5-4 and TRBJ2-5, with 9 nucleotides matching TRBD1. Sequences were derived from PBMCs, sampled from a glioma patient whose treatment included an IDH1 peptide vaccine. The CDR3, as DNA: TGTGCCAGCAGCGAAGGTGACAGGGGGAGTCTAACCCAGTACTTC. This codes for CASSEGDRGSLTQYF. The full variable domain, in which reference TRBV5-4 and TRBJ2-5 provide the parts outside the CDR3, is ETGVTQSPTHLIKTRGQQVTLRCSSQSGHNTVSWYQQALGQGPQFIFQYYREEENGRGNFPPRFSGLQFPNYSSELNVNALELDDSALYLCASSEGDRGSLTQYFGPGTRLLVL.